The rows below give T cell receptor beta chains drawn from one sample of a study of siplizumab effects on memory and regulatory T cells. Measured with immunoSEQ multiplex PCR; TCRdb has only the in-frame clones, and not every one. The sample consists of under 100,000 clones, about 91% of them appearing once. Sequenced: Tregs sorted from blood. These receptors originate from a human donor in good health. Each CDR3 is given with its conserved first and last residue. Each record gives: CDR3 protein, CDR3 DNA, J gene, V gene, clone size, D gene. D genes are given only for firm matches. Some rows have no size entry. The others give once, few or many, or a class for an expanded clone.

CDR3aa: CASSYGLAGGRTDTQYF; CDR3nt: TGTGCCAGCAGCTACGGACTAGCGGGGGGGAGGACAGATACGCAGTATTTT; j_gene: TRBJ2-3; v_gene: TRBV11-3; abundance: NA; d_gene: TRBD2
CDR3aa: CASSGGSYGYTF; CDR3nt: TGTGCCAGCTCAGGGGGTAGCTATGGCTACACCTTC; j_gene: TRBJ1-2; v_gene: TRBV2; abundance: NA; d_gene: TRBD1
CDR3aa: CASSLETVSGANVLTF; CDR3nt: TGTGCCAGTAGTCTAGAGACAGTCTCTGGGGCCAACGTCCTGACTTTC; j_gene: TRBJ2-6; v_gene: TRBV19; abundance: NA; d_gene: NA
CDR3aa: CASSQAGTGGFSYNEQFF; CDR3nt: TGTGCCAGCAGCCAAGCCGGGACAGGGGGCTTCTCCTACAATGAGCAGTTCTTC; j_gene: TRBJ2-1; v_gene: TRBV4-2; abundance: NA; d_gene: TRBD1
CDR3aa: CASSLAGQGSNEKLFF; CDR3nt: TGTGCCAGCAGCTTGGCAGGACAGGGAAGTAATGAAAAACTGTTTTTT; j_gene: TRBJ1-4; v_gene: TRBV5-4; abundance: NA; d_gene: TRBD1
CDR3aa: CASSLEASTGKGELFF; CDR3nt: TGCGCCAGCAGCTTGGAGGCTTCGACCGGGAAAGGGGAGCTGTTTTTT; j_gene: TRBJ2-2; v_gene: TRBV5-1; abundance: NA; d_gene: NA
CDR3aa: CASSPGTVAGTQYF; CDR3nt: TGTGCCAGCAGTCCTGGGACGGTTGCAGGAACGCAGTATTTT; j_gene: TRBJ2-3; v_gene: TRBV27; abundance: once; d_gene: NA
CDR3aa: CASTPNHLAGGTGELFF; CDR3nt: TGTGCCAGCACCCCGAACCATTTAGCGGGGGGCACCGGGGAGCTGTTTTTT; j_gene: TRBJ2-2; v_gene: TRBV2; abundance: NA; d_gene: TRBD2
CDR3aa: CASRTGTNTEAFF; CDR3nt: TGTGCCAGCAGAACGGGGACGAACACTGAAGCTTTCTTT; j_gene: TRBJ1-1; v_gene: TRBV6-6; abundance: NA; d_gene: NA
CDR3aa: CASSFGGTSTDTQYF; CDR3nt: TGCGCCAGCAGCTTCGGGGGAACTAGCACAGATACGCAGTATTTT; j_gene: TRBJ2-3; v_gene: TRBV5-1; abundance: NA; d_gene: NA
CDR3aa: CASSLAATQETQYF; CDR3nt: TGTGCCAGCAGCTTAGCGGCGACCCAAGAGACCCAGTACTTC; j_gene: TRBJ2-5; v_gene: TRBV7-2; abundance: NA; d_gene: NA
CDR3aa: CSGETEDYGYTF; CDR3nt: TGCAGCGGGGAGACAGAAGACTATGGCTACACCTTC; j_gene: TRBJ1-2; v_gene: TRBV29-1; abundance: NA; d_gene: NA
CDR3aa: CASSYERSPREQFF; CDR3nt: TGTGCCAGCAGCTACGAACGATCGCCCAGGGAGCAGTTCTTC; j_gene: TRBJ2-1; v_gene: TRBV5-5; abundance: NA; d_gene: NA
CDR3aa: CASSLVGGGQYEQYF; CDR3nt: TGTGCCAGCAGCTTGGTTGGCGGGGGGCAATACGAGCAGTACTTC; j_gene: TRBJ2-7; v_gene: TRBV5-5; abundance: NA; d_gene: TRBD2
CDR3aa: CASSPTGGNTIYF; CDR3nt: TGTGCCAGCAGCCCGACAGGTGGAAACACCATATATTTT; j_gene: TRBJ1-3; v_gene: TRBV2; abundance: NA; d_gene: NA